A selection of T cell receptor beta chains follows, all from one sample in a study of T cell responses to AZD1222 COVID-19 vaccine. Repertoires were generated with immunoSEQ multiplex PCR, while TCRdb's copy carries only in-frame clones and drops some. The data hold about 180,000 clones, with approximately 90% observed a single time. The sequenced sample was peripheral blood, obtained on day 0 of AZD1222 vaccination. All receptors derive from an adult in good health. Each CDR3 is given with its conserved first and last residue. A D gene is named only where the DNA matches it firmly. Only some rows state a clone size, as once, few, many or a class for expanded clones.

-	-	TRBV4-1	TRBJ2-1	TGCGCCAGCAGCCAAGAAGAATTCCTGGATCAAAATGAGCAGTTCTTC	CASSQEEFLDQNEQFF
-	-	TRBV5-1	TRBJ2-7	TGCGCCAGCAGCTTGGTCCCTGACTACCTCAAGTACGAGCAGTACTTC	CASSLVPDYLKYEQYF
TRBD1	-	TRBV19	TRBJ1-3	TGTGCCAGTAGTTCGGCGGGAGGACAGGCTCTTTTT	CASSSAGGQALF
-	-	TRBV5-6	TRBJ1-2	TGTGCCAGCAGCTTGGTTCGACAGGCCTATGGCTACACCTTC	CASSLVRQAYGYTF
-	-	TRBV2	TRBJ2-1	TGTGCCAGCAGTGAATCCCCCCTAGCGAGTGAGCAGTTCTTC	CASSESPLASEQFF
TRBD1	-	TRBV7-9	TRBJ1-4	TGTGCCAGCAGCGCCCGACAGGGTGGAGAAAAACTGTTTTTT	CASSARQGGEKLFF
-	-	TRBV14	TRBJ1-3	TGTGCCAGCAGCCAAGACCACCCCTGGGAACACGGAAACACCATATATTTT	CASSQDHPWEHGNTIYF
TRBD1	-	TRBV28	TRBJ1-2	TGTGCCAGCAGTTTACGACAGGGCGGCTACACCTTC	CASSLRQGGYTF
-	-	TRBV5-4	TRBJ2-5	TGTGCCAGCAGCTTGGCAGGCAGGGTACGGGAGACCCAGTACTTC	CASSLAGRVRETQYF
-	once	TRBV6-5	TRBJ2-7	TGTGCCAGCAGTTACGGGTTAAACCCCACCTACGAGCAGTACTTC	CASSYGLNPTYEQYF
TRBD1	-	TRBV28	TRBJ1-4	TGTGCCAGCAGTGGGGGAGGACAGGGGGATGAAAAACTGTTTTTT	CASSGGGQGDEKLFF
-	-	TRBV27	TRBJ2-1	TGTGCCAGCAGTTTCGGCCAACGAGGGAATGAGCAGTTCTTC	CASSFGQRGNEQFF
TRBD2	-	TRBV19	TRBJ2-1	TGTGCCAGTATTACGGGAGGCCCTCCCTATGAGCAGTTCTTC	CASITGGPPYEQFF
-	-	TRBV6-1	TRBJ1-5	TGTGCCAGCAGTGAACGGGGACGGCTCAATCAGCCCCAGCATTTT	CASSERGRLNQPQHF
-	-	TRBV15	TRBJ1-1	TGTGCCACCAGCAGAGACGGGGGGAACACTGAAGCTTTCTTT	CATSRDGGNTEAFF
-	-	TRBV5-1	TRBJ2-7	TGCGCCAGCAGCTTGACAGGGTCTTCCTCCTACGAGCAGTACTTC	CASSLTGSSSYEQYF
TRBD1	once	TRBV28	TRBJ1-2	TGTGCCAGCAGTCACCCACAGGGGGTCGCTCTTGATGGCTACACCTTC	CASSHPQGVALDGYTF
-	-	TRBV28	TRBJ1-5	-	CASSFLERGGRGNQPQHF
-	-	TRBV19	TRBJ1-1	TGTGCCAGTAGTATCACGATGAACACTGAAGCTTTCTTT	CASSITMNTEAFF
-	-	TRBV3-1/TRBV3-2	TRBJ1-1	TGTGCCAGCAGGACTATGAACACTGAAGCTTTCTTT	CASRTMNTEAFF
-	-	TRBV5-1	TRBJ1-2	TGCGCCAGCAGCTCTTTACGGGTCGGCTACACCTTC	CASSSLRVGYTF
-	-	TRBV11-2	TRBJ2-5	TGTGCCAGCAGGCGACAGTCTGGGGGTCAAGAGACCCAGTACTTC	CASRRQSGGQETQYF
-	-	TRBV9	TRBJ1-5	TGTGCCAGCAGCCGACGGAGGGGGGGTCAGCCCCAGCATTTT	CASSRRRGGQPQHF
-	few	TRBV5-1	TRBJ1-2	TGCGCCAGCTGTGCGGACAGCATCATGAACTATGGCTACACCTTC	CASCADSIMNYGYTF
-	-	TRBV11-2	TRBJ2-7	TGTGCCAGCAGCCGTCCCTACGAGCAGTACTTC	CASSRPYEQYF
TRBD1	-	TRBV19	TRBJ2-2	TGTGCCAGTAGTATCTGGGACAGGGTGAACACCGGGGAGCTGTTTTTT	CASSIWDRVNTGELFF
-	-	TRBV21-1	TRBJ1-1	TGTGCCAGCAGCAAAGCCAAGTTTGGAGGCACTGAAGCTTTCTTT	CASSKAKFGGTEAFF
-	-	TRBV12-3/TRBV12-4	TRBJ1-1	TGTGCCAGCAGAGACATCCAGAACACTGAAGCTTTCTTT	CASRDIQNTEAFF
-	-	TRBV21-1	TRBJ2-1	TGTGCCAGCAGCGTGCGACTAGCGGGAGGGAGGGGGAATGAGCAGTTCTTC	CASSVRLAGGRGNEQFF